This TCR beta chain was sequenced during a study of T cells in narcolepsy. TCRdb keeps only in-frame clones here, not all; method: immunoSEQ multiplex PCR. The table includes about 30,000 clones, 75% to 90% detected once. The V end was cut by 5 bases, the J end by 5 bases, with 12 bases between. From germline, CDR1 is SGHTA and CDR2 FQGNSA. The CDR3 consists of 13 residues. This TCR was recovered from a human donor in good health. This chain joins TRBV7-2 and TRBJ2-5, with D hard to call. Sequenced material: memory (CD45RA-) CD4+ T cells from blood. CDR3: CASSRKAGETQYF. CDR3 bases: TGTGCCAGCAGCAGGAAGGCCGGGGAGACCCAGTACTTC.